These T cell receptor beta chains were read from a single sample in a study of T cells in Graves' hyperthyroidism and ophthalmopathy. TCRdb reprocessed the multiplex PCR reads via MiXCR and lists one record per CDR3 protein. The data contain about 300,000 distinct CDR3 sequences, about an eighth of them singletons. Sequenced: blood. The receptors stem from a woman aged 30 to 39 with Graves' hyperthyroidism that later progressed to Graves' ophthalmopathy. The CDR3 runs from the conserved cysteine through the conserved F or W. Each record gives: D gene, clone size, J gene, V gene, CDR3 DNA, CDR3 protein. A D gene is named only where the DNA matches it firmly. The size field is filled for only some rows; it gives once, few, many or a size class.

d_call: NA; clone_size: many; j_call: TRBJ1-1; v_call: TRBV7-4; cdr3_nt: TGTGCCAGCAGCTTAGTGTTCAAGGGGAACACTGAAGCTTTCTTT; cdr3_aa: CASSLVFKGNTEAFF
d_call: TRBD2; clone_size: few; j_call: TRBJ2-3; v_call: TRBV6-6; cdr3_nt: TGTGCCAGCAGTTACCTTAGCGGGGATTCTAGCACAGATACGCAGTATTTT; cdr3_aa: CASSYLSGDSSTDTQYF
d_call: TRBD1; clone_size: NA; j_call: TRBJ2-5; v_call: TRBV9; cdr3_nt: TGTGCCAGCAGCCACCCGGACAGGGCGGGGGAGACCCAGTACTTC; cdr3_aa: CASSHPDRAGETQYF
d_call: TRBD2; clone_size: NA; j_call: TRBJ2-3; v_call: TRBV7-9; cdr3_nt: TGTGCCAGCAGCCAAACGGGGGGACCCGCCCCAGATACGCAGTATTTT; cdr3_aa: CASSQTGGPAPDTQYF
d_call: TRBD2; clone_size: many; j_call: TRBJ2-7; v_call: TRBV3-1; cdr3_nt: TGTGCCAGCAGCCAAGTTCGGAGCGGGAGGGCCATAGGCGAGCAGTACTTC; cdr3_aa: CASSQVRSGRAIGEQYF
d_call: NA; clone_size: few; j_call: TRBJ1-5; v_call: TRBV19; cdr3_nt: TGTGCCAGTAGTCCCAATCCAGATTATAGCAATCAGCCCCAGCATTTT; cdr3_aa: CASSPNPDYSNQPQHF
d_call: NA; clone_size: many; j_call: TRBJ2-2; v_call: TRBV5-1; cdr3_nt: TGCGCCAGCAGCTTGGACAGTCCGAACACCGGGGAGCTGTTTTTT; cdr3_aa: CASSLDSPNTGELFF
d_call: TRBD1; clone_size: NA; j_call: TRBJ2-7; v_call: TRBV9; cdr3_nt: TGTGCCAGCAGCGTAGCGGGGACAGGGACCTACGAGCAGTACTTC; cdr3_aa: CASSVAGTGTYEQYF
d_call: NA; clone_size: many; j_call: TRBJ1-1; v_call: TRBV29-1; cdr3_nt: TGCAGCGTCGCTGCGGGAGCAGAGAGTATCACTGAAGCTTTCTTT; cdr3_aa: CSVAAGAESITEAFF
d_call: NA; clone_size: many; j_call: TRBJ2-1; v_call: TRBV2; cdr3_nt: TGTGCCAGCAGCGCCCAGACTGGTGTCTATGAGCAGTTCTTC; cdr3_aa: CASSAQTGVYEQFF
d_call: NA; clone_size: many; j_call: TRBJ2-7; v_call: TRBV7-2; cdr3_nt: TGTGCCAGCAGCCTATACTGGACAGACGAGCAGTACTTC; cdr3_aa: CASSLYWTDEQYF
d_call: NA; clone_size: NA; j_call: TRBJ2-2; v_call: TRBV28; cdr3_nt: TGTGCCAGCAAATTGGGAGTGGAGCTGTTTTTT; cdr3_aa: CASKLGVELFF
d_call: NA; clone_size: few; j_call: TRBJ1-3; v_call: TRBV19; cdr3_nt: TGTGCCAGTAGTCCCCGGGACGGCTCTGGAAACACCATATATTTT; cdr3_aa: CASSPRDGSGNTIYF
d_call: NA; clone_size: many; j_call: TRBJ2-7; v_call: TRBV29-1; cdr3_nt: TGCAGCGTTGCCCGGGACACCTCGGCATCCGAGCAGTACTTC; cdr3_aa: CSVARDTSASEQYF
d_call: NA; clone_size: many; j_call: TRBJ2-6; v_call: TRBV27; cdr3_nt: TGTGCCAGCAGCTCTTATGGGACCTCTGGGGCCAACGTCCTGACTTTC; cdr3_aa: CASSSYGTSGANVLTF
d_call: TRBD1; clone_size: NA; j_call: TRBJ2-7; v_call: TRBV24-1; cdr3_nt: TGTGCCACGGCCGACAGGGACGAGCAGTACTTC; cdr3_aa: CATADRDEQYF
d_call: NA; clone_size: many; j_call: TRBJ2-7; v_call: TRBV28; cdr3_nt: TGTGCCAGCATCGGCGACTACGAGCAGTACTTC; cdr3_aa: CASIGDYEQYF
d_call: NA; clone_size: many; j_call: TRBJ2-3; v_call: TRBV11-2; cdr3_nt: TGTGCCAGCAGCCCCATGACCTGGGATACGCAGTATTTT; cdr3_aa: CASSPMTWDTQYF
d_call: NA; clone_size: many; j_call: TRBJ2-7; v_call: TRBV6-5; cdr3_nt: TGTGCCAGCAGTTACTTCGACAGAGCCAACGAGCAGTACTTC; cdr3_aa: CASSYFDRANEQYF
d_call: NA; clone_size: NA; j_call: TRBJ1-5; v_call: TRBV20-1; cdr3_nt: TGCAGTGCCAACAACAACAGGGAATTCAATCAGCCCCAGCATTTT; cdr3_aa: CSANNNREFNQPQHF
d_call: TRBD2; clone_size: many; j_call: TRBJ2-7; v_call: TRBV28; cdr3_nt: TGTGCCAGTTTCGGGACTATCTCTTACGAGCAGTACTTC; cdr3_aa: CASFGTISYEQYF
d_call: NA; clone_size: few; j_call: TRBJ2-4; v_call: TRBV18; cdr3_nt: TGTGCCAGCTCACCAGAAGGGACTCACCTATATGCCAAAAACATTCAGTACTTC; cdr3_aa: CASSPEGTHLYAKNIQYF
d_call: NA; clone_size: many; j_call: TRBJ1-1; v_call: TRBV3-1; cdr3_nt: TGTGCCAGCAGCCGAGGGACTAACACTGAAGCTTTCTTT; cdr3_aa: CASSRGTNTEAFF
d_call: TRBD2; clone_size: few; j_call: TRBJ2-1; v_call: TRBV9; cdr3_nt: TGTGCCAGCAGCGGTCAGCGGGAGGGCCTGGGGAATGAGCAGTTCTTC; cdr3_aa: CASSGQREGLGNEQFF
d_call: TRBD2; clone_size: NA; j_call: TRBJ2-1; v_call: TRBV15; cdr3_nt: TGTGCCACCAGCAGCGACCTAGCGGGGGGGCCTCGTGAGCAGTTCTTC; cdr3_aa: CATSSDLAGGPREQFF
d_call: TRBD2; clone_size: many; j_call: TRBJ2-7; v_call: TRBV5-1; cdr3_nt: TGCGCCAGCAGCTTGGTTAAGTCCGCTAGCGGGGACTCCTACGAGCAGTACTTC; cdr3_aa: CASSLVKSASGDSYEQYF
d_call: TRBD1; clone_size: many; j_call: TRBJ2-7; v_call: TRBV6-5; cdr3_nt: TGTGCCAGCAGTTACCTCCAGGGGGCCTACGAGCAGTACTTC; cdr3_aa: CASSYLQGAYEQYF
d_call: TRBD1; clone_size: NA; j_call: TRBJ1-4; v_call: TRBV29-1; cdr3_nt: TGCAGCGTTGGGACCGGGACAGATAATGAAAAACTGTTTTTT; cdr3_aa: CSVGTGTDNEKLFF
d_call: TRBD2; clone_size: once; j_call: TRBJ2-7; v_call: TRBV6-1; cdr3_nt: TGTGCCAGCAGCCGAGGACTAGCGGGAGTAGGCGAGCAGTACTTC; cdr3_aa: CASSRGLAGVGEQYF
d_call: NA; clone_size: many; j_call: TRBJ2-5; v_call: TRBV2; cdr3_nt: TGTGCCAGCAGTGATGACAGTGTAGAGACCCAGTACTTC; cdr3_aa: CASSDDSVETQYF
d_call: TRBD1; clone_size: few; j_call: TRBJ2-2; v_call: TRBV19; cdr3_nt: TGTGCCAGTAGTAACCCGACAGGGGGTGTGAACACCGGGGAGCTGTTTTTT; cdr3_aa: CASSNPTGGVNTGELFF
d_call: NA; clone_size: NA; j_call: TRBJ1-6; v_call: TRBV12-3/TRBV12-4; cdr3_nt: TGTGCCAGCAGCTTAGAGAGCAATTCACCCCTCCACTTT; cdr3_aa: CASSLESNSPLHF
d_call: NA; clone_size: few; j_call: TRBJ1-4; v_call: TRBV9; cdr3_nt: TGTGCCAGCAGCGTAGAGGGGGAGACTAATGAAAAACTGTTTTTT; cdr3_aa: CASSVEGETNEKLFF
d_call: NA; clone_size: many; j_call: TRBJ2-1; v_call: TRBV6-2/TRBV6-3; cdr3_nt: TGTGCCAGCAGGGGCCTCGGCGGGTCCAATGAGCAGTTCTTC; cdr3_aa: CASRGLGGSNEQFF
d_call: NA; clone_size: many; j_call: TRBJ1-2; v_call: TRBV5-8; cdr3_nt: TGTGCCAGCAGCTTCGCCGTGGGGACCTCCTGGGGCTACACCTTC; cdr3_aa: CASSFAVGTSWGYTF
d_call: NA; clone_size: many; j_call: TRBJ1-1; v_call: TRBV9; cdr3_nt: TGTGCCAGCAGCGTAGATGGCGGGGGGAACACTGAAGCTTTCTTT; cdr3_aa: CASSVDGGGNTEAFF
d_call: TRBD2; clone_size: many; j_call: TRBJ2-3; v_call: TRBV29-1; cdr3_nt: TGCAGCGTTGAAGAGGAGCTAGCGGTTTACACAGATACGCAGTATTTT; cdr3_aa: CSVEEELAVYTDTQYF
d_call: NA; clone_size: many; j_call: TRBJ2-7; v_call: TRBV7-9; cdr3_nt: TGTGCCAGCAGCTCAACCAGGGAAGGCTACGAGCAGTACTTC; cdr3_aa: CASSSTREGYEQYF
d_call: TRBD2; clone_size: many; j_call: TRBJ2-1; v_call: TRBV12-3/TRBV12-4; cdr3_nt: TGTGCCAGCACGCGGCGGGAGATGCAGTTGAATGAGCAGTTCTTC; cdr3_aa: CASTRREMQLNEQFF
d_call: NA; clone_size: NA; j_call: TRBJ2-7; v_call: TRBV14; cdr3_nt: TGTGCCAGCAGCCAAGATGACGGTTTGGTCTCCGAGCAGTACTTC; cdr3_aa: CASSQDDGLVSEQYF
d_call: TRBD1; clone_size: many; j_call: TRBJ2-2; v_call: TRBV27; cdr3_nt: TGTGCCAGCAGTCCTACAGGGGGAAACACCGGGGAGCTGTTTTTT; cdr3_aa: CASSPTGGNTGELFF
d_call: NA; clone_size: NA; j_call: TRBJ2-3; v_call: TRBV11-2; cdr3_nt: TGTGCCAGCAGCCAAGGACCCGGAAGCACAGATACGCAGTATTTT; cdr3_aa: CASSQGPGSTDTQYF
d_call: NA; clone_size: many; j_call: TRBJ2-3; v_call: TRBV6-5; cdr3_nt: TGTGCCAGCAGTTACGGGCGCGACACAGATACGCAGTATTTT; cdr3_aa: CASSYGRDTDTQYF
d_call: NA; clone_size: NA; j_call: TRBJ2-2; v_call: TRBV25-1; cdr3_nt: TGTGCCAGCAGTCACTTAGGGGGGGACGGGGAGCTGTTTTTT; cdr3_aa: CASSHLGGDGELFF
d_call: NA; clone_size: many; j_call: TRBJ2-3; v_call: TRBV29-1; cdr3_nt: TGCAGCGTTGCGGAGGCCACAGATACGCAGTATTTT; cdr3_aa: CSVAEATDTQYF
d_call: TRBD2; clone_size: many; j_call: TRBJ2-5; v_call: TRBV7-9; cdr3_nt: TGTGCCAGCAGCTCAGCGCGGACTAGCGGGAGGGAAGAGACCCAGTACTTC; cdr3_aa: CASSSARTSGREETQYF
d_call: NA; clone_size: many; j_call: TRBJ1-6; v_call: TRBV7-2; cdr3_nt: TGTGCCAGCAGCTTAGCGGCACAAGATAATTCACCCCTCCACTTT; cdr3_aa: CASSLAAQDNSPLHF
d_call: NA; clone_size: many; j_call: TRBJ1-5; v_call: TRBV11-2; cdr3_nt: TGTGCCAGCAGCTTAGGGTGGGATAGCAATCAGCCCCAGCATTTT; cdr3_aa: CASSLGWDSNQPQHF
d_call: TRBD1; clone_size: few; j_call: TRBJ2-1; v_call: TRBV29-1; cdr3_nt: TGCAGCGTCCGACAGGGGAATGAGCAGTTCTTC; cdr3_aa: CSVRQGNEQFF
d_call: NA; clone_size: many; j_call: TRBJ2-3; v_call: TRBV3-1; cdr3_nt: TGTGCCAGCAGCCAAGATCTGCCAGGGACAGATACGCAGTATTTT; cdr3_aa: CASSQDLPGTDTQYF
d_call: NA; clone_size: many; j_call: TRBJ2-5; v_call: TRBV18; cdr3_nt: TGTGCCAGCTCACCACAGGGAGAGACCCAGTACTTC; cdr3_aa: CASSPQGETQYF
d_call: TRBD2; clone_size: many; j_call: TRBJ2-1; v_call: TRBV7-2; cdr3_nt: TGTGCCAGCAGCTCCCCTCACCCAATGACTAGCGGGAGCTACAATGAGCAGTTCTTC; cdr3_aa: CASSSPHPMTSGSYNEQFF
d_call: TRBD2; clone_size: many; j_call: TRBJ2-3; v_call: TRBV10-3; cdr3_nt: TGTGCCATCACTAGCGGGAGTTCAGATACGCAGTATTTT; cdr3_aa: CAITSGSSDTQYF
d_call: TRBD1; clone_size: many; j_call: TRBJ2-5; v_call: TRBV7-2; cdr3_nt: TGTGCCAGCAGCTTCGGATTGAGGACAGGGGGATTTGAGACCCAGTACTTC; cdr3_aa: CASSFGLRTGGFETQYF
d_call: TRBD1; clone_size: many; j_call: TRBJ1-4; v_call: TRBV28; cdr3_nt: TGTGCCAGCAGTACACAGACAGGGGGCTATGAAAAACTGTTTTTT; cdr3_aa: CASSTQTGGYEKLFF